Listed here are 5 T cell receptor beta chains from one sample, sequenced in a study of T cell responses to AZD1222 COVID-19 vaccine. TCRdb keeps only in-frame clones here, not all; method: immunoSEQ multiplex PCR. The sample carries about 160,000 clones, approximately 91% recorded once. Material: peripheral blood, obtained on day 0 of AZD1222 vaccination. These receptors came from an adult in good health.

V gene TRBV20-1 combines with J gene TRBJ2-3; D gene ambiguous. CDR3 length equals 12 residues. Germline CDR1 reads DFQATT; CDR2 reads SNEGSKA (reference sequence). V lost 3 bases and J 7 bases, leaving 11 bases between the germline ends. The CDR3 DNA follows: TGCAGTGCTAGTCGCGCTTCCAATACGCAGTATTTT. It is translated as CSASRASNTQYF.

CDR3 sequence reads: CAWSSQDRAGNTIYF. The CDR3 DNA reads TGTGCCTGGAGTTCCCAGGACAGGGCTGGAAACACCATATATTTT. This chain connects TRBV30 to TRBJ1-3, with 8 positions matching TRBD1. V was pared by 2 bases and J by 2 bases, with 5 bases of the junction left unmatched. Germline CDR1 and CDR2: GTSNPN and SVGIG (reference sequence). This CDR3 has 15 residues.

The rearrangement links TRBV4-3 to TRBJ2-7, with 8 bases lining up with TRBD1. With V trimmed by 3 bases and J by 4 bases, 5 bases remained unmatched. The germline gives CDR1 LGHNA, CDR2 YSLEER. The CDR3 consists of 14 residues. CDR3: CASSQYRGIYEQYF. The CDR3 nucleotides read TGCGCCAGCAGCCAGTACAGGGGGATTTACGAGCAGTACTTC.

The CDR3 loop reads CASRTWTGISPLHF. As DNA, the CDR3 is TGTGCCAGCAGGACCTGGACAGGGATCTCACCCCTCCACTTT. This rearrangement joins TRBV6-5 to TRBJ1-6; 8 bases agree with TRBD1. CDR1 is MNHEY, CDR2 SVGAGI, per germline. The V gene end was trimmed by 6 bases and the J gene end by 10 bases; junction bases not matched to a gene: 8. The CDR3 contains 14 residues.

The genes are TRBV28 and TRBJ1-5, with a possible D match to TRBD1 (6 bases). Trimming took 3 bases from V and 0 from J, leaving 18 bases between them. CDR3 length: 18 amino acids. CDR1 MDHEN and CDR2 SYDVKM come from the germline V gene. CDR3: CASSLTPQGTHSNQPQHF. The CDR3 DNA sequence: TGTGCCAGCAGTTTGACGCCACAGGGAACCCATAGCAATCAGCCCCAGCATTTT.